The entry that follows covers one T cell receptor beta chain sequence. CDR1 and CDR2 from the germline V gene are SGHDN and FVKESK. V lost 1 base and J lost 7, with 8 bases in between. The CDR3 is made up of 13 amino acids. These data are taken from a study of human T cells and chemical hapten exposure. In the study overall: Each patch test put 0.01% DPC on the upper back, and results were read at 6 days. Small pooled library volume differences chiefly drove per-sample TCR yield variation.

The treatment: therapeutic diphenylcyclopropenone sensitization with weekly scalp DPC. Total RNA came from unfractionated whole blood. Individual cDNA molecules (in the library) carried attached unique molecular identifiers. TCRdb re-called the reads through MiXCR, storing one row per CDR3 protein. Of 2,000 to 2,500 distinct CDR3 sequences listed, 55% are singletons. This chain joins TRBV14 and TRBJ2-1; D possibly corresponds to TRBD2 (5 bases). The clonotype originates from an adult with alopecia areata. Some clones in this sample may be carry-over from other donors' samples. This table probably holds off-target reads from a library built for another chain. This specimen consisted of whole blood, obtained before DPC sensitization or 2, 6, or about 24 weeks after (not recorded which). In DNA form, the CDR3 reads TGTGCCAGCAGCCAAGGCCGGAGGAATGAGCAGTTCTTC. This encodes CASSQGRRNEQFF.